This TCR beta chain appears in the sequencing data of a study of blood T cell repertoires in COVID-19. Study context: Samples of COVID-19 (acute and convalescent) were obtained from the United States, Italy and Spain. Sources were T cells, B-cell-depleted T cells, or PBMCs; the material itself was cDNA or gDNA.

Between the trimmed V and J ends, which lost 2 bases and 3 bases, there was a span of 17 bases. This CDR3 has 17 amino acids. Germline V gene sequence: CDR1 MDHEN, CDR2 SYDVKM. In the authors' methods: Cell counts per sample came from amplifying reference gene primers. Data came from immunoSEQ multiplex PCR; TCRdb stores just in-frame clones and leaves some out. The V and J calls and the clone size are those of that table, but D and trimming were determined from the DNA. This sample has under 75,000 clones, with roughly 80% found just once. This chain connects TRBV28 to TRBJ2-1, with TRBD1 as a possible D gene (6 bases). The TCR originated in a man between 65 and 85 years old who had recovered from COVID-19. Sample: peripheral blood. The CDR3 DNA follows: TGTGCCAGCAGTTTACCCGCCCAGGGGAAGGGCTACAATGAGCAGTTCTTC. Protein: CASSLPAQGKGYNEQFF.